This TCR beta chain came from a study of CDR3 diversity in severe acne. TCRdb processed the PCR reads anew with MiXCR; each CDR3 protein has one entry. The sample gives about 100,000 distinct CDR3 sequences, 51% of which show up once; roughly an eighth is in the top ten. With V trimmed by 3 bases and J by 9 bases, 3 bases remained unmatched. The germline CDR1 and CDR2 sequences are SGHVS and FQNEAQ. This CDR3 region has 13 residues. This TCR was sampled from a male donor with acne. This sequence joins TRBV7-8 and TRBJ2-2; 8 bases agree with TRBD1. The sequenced sample consisted of blood. The CDR3 is CASSFTGGRELFF. CDR3 DNA sequence: TGTGCCAGCAGCTTTACAGGGGGGAGGGAGCTGTTTTTT.